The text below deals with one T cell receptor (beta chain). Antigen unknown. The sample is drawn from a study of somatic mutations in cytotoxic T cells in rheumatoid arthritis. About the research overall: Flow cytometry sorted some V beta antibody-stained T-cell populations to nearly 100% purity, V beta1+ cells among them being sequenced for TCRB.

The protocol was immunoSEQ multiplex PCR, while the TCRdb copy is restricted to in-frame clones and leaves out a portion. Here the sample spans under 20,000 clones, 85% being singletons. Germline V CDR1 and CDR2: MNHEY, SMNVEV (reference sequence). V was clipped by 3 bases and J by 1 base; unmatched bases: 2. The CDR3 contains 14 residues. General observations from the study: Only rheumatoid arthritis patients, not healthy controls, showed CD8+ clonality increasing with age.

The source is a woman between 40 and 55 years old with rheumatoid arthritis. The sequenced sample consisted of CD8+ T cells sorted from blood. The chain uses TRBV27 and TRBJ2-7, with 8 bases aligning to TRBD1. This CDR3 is CASSLTGVSYEQYF. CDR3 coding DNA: TGTGCCAGCAGTTTGACAGGGGTATCCTACGAGCAGTACTTC.